This T cell receptor beta chain emerged from a study of blood T cell repertoires in COVID-19. V was clipped by 0 bases and J by 2 bases, with 11 bases between them. The germline CDR1 and CDR2 sequences are MGHRA and YSYEKL. The CDR3 covers 17 residues. The assay was immunoSEQ multiplex PCR, and TCRdb's table has in-frame clones only and misses some. The repertoire consists of about 250,000 clones, with approximately 90% occurring once and the leading ten covering around a sixth. The specimen sequenced was PBMCs or T cells enriched from blood (not recorded which). The chain combines TRBV4-1 with TRBJ1-6; D uncertain. The source is a man younger than 35 who had recovered from COVID-19. In nucleotides, the CDR3 is TGCGCCAGCAGCCAAGATATGGCGGTAGCCTATAATTCACCCCTCCACTTT. This encodes CASSQDMAVAYNSPLHF.